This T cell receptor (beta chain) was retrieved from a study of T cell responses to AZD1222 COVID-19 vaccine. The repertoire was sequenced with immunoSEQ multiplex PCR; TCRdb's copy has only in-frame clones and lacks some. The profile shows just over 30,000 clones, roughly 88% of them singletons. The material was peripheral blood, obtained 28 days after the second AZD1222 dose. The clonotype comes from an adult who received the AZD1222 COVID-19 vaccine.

CDR3 region: CASSQTGMTGELFF. In nucleotides, the CDR3 is TGTGCCAGCAGCCAAACAGGGATGACCGGGGAGCTGTTTTTT. V usage is TRBV3-1 (or the pseudogene TRBV3-2) and J usage is TRBJ2-2, with D possibly TRBD1 on 6 matching bases. V was trimmed by 2 bases and J by 5 bases, leaving 9 bases between them. Germline V gene sequence: CDR1 LGHDT, CDR2 YNNKEL (reference sequence). This CDR3 region has 14 residues.